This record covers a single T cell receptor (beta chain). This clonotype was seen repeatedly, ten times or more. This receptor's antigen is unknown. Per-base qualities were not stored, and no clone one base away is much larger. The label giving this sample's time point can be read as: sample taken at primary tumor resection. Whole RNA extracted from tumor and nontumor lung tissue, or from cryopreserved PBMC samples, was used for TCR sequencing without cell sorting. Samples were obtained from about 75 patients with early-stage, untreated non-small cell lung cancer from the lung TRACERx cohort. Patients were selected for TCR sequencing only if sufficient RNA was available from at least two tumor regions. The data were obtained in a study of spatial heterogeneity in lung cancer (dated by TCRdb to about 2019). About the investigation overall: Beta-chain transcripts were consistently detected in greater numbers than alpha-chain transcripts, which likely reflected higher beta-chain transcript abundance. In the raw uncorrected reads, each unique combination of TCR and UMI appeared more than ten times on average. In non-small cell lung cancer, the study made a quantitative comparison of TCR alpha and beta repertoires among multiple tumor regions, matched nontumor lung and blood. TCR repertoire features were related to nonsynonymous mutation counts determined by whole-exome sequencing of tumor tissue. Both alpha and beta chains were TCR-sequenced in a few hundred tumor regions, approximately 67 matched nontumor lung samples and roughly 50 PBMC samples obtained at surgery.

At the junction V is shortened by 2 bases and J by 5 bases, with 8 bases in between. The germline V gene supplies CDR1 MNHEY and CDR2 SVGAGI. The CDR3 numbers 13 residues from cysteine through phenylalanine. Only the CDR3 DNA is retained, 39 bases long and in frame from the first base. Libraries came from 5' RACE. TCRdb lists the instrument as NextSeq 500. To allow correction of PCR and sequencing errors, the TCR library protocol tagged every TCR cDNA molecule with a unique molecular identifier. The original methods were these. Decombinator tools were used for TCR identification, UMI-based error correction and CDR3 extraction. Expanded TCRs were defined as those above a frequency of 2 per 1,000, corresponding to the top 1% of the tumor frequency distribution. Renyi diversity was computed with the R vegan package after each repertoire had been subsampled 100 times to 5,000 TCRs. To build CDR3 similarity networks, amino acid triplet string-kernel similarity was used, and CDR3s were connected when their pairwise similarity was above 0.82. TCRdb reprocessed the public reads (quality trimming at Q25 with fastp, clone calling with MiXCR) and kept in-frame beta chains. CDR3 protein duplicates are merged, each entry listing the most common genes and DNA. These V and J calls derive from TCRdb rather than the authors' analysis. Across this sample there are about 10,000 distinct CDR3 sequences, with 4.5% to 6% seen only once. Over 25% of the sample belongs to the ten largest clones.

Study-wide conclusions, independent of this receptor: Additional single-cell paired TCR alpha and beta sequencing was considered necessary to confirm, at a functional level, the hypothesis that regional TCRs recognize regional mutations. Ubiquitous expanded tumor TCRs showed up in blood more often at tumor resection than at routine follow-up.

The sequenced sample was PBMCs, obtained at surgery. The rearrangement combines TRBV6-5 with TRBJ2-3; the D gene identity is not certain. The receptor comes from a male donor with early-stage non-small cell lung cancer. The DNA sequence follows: TGTGCCAGCAGTTACCCAGAACGAGATACGCAGTATTTT. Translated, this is CASSYPERDTQYF.